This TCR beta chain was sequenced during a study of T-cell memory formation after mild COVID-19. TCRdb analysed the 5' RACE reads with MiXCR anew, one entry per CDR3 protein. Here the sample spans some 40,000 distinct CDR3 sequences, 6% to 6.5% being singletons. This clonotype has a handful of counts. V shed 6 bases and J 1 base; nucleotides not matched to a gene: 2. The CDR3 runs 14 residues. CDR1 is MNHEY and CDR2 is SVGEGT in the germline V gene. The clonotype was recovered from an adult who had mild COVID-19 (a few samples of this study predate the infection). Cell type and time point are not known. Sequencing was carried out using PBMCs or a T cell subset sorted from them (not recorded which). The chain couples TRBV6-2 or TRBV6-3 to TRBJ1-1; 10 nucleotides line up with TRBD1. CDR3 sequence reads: CASSWTGGNTEAFF. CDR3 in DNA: TGTGCCAGCAGCTGGACAGGGGGGAACACTGAAGCTTTCTTT.